A single sample gave rise to the 8 T cell receptor beta chains below, sequenced in a study of blood T cell repertoires in COVID-19. TCRdb's copy holds only in-frame clones and misses some; the assay was immunoSEQ multiplex PCR. The table includes 150,000 or so clones, around 82% detected once. Source material: peripheral blood. The source of these receptors is a human donor with acute or convalescent COVID-19. The donor label of this sample is uncertain.

This chain links TRBV23-1 with TRBJ1-2; D uncertain. TRBV23-1 is reported as an ORF; its role is uncertain. This CDR3 comprises 15 residues. Trimming took off 0 bases at V and 3 bases at J, with 11 bases between the two ends. CDR3 nucleotide sequence: TGCGCCAGCAGTCAATCTCTCAGGCCTTACTATGGCTACACCTTC. Amino acid sequence: CASSQSLRPYYGYTF.

The chain recombines TRBV5-6 with TRBJ2-1, with 13 bases that match TRBD2. J gave up 7 bases and V 4 bases, and 8 bases lay outside the gene matches. This CDR3 is built from 16 residues. CDR1 SGHDT and CDR2 YYEEEE come from the germline V gene. The CDR3 DNA follows: TGTGCCAGCAGCCGTCGCAGGACTAGCGGGGGTAATGAGCAGTTCTTC. It codes for CASSRRRTSGGNEQFF.

Comment on this clone: One junction end does not reproduce the germline sequence, and a read error may be involved. In the same sample, other DNA sequences code for this CDR3. The chain is built from TRBV20-1 and TRBJ2-7; weak D call: TRBD1 (5 bases). CDR3 length: 11 residues. Germline CDR1 DFQATT, CDR2 SNEGSKA (reference sequence). The CDR3 coding sequence is TGCAGTGCTAGGGATCAGGGCCGGGCTTCCTTC. It specifies CSARDQGRASF.

The chain employs TRBV5-1 and TRBJ1-1; D is uncertain. Trimming took 4 bases from V and 4 from J, leaving 17 bases between them. Germline V gene sequence: CDR1 SGHRS, CDR2 YFSETQ. The CDR3 is 15 amino acids. The CDR3 coding sequence is TGCGCCAGCAGCCAGAGGGAAAACGTAGGCACTGAAGCTTTCTTT. It codes for CASSQRENVGTEAFF. Variable domain in full (rest from reference TRBV5-1 and TRBJ1-1): KAGVTQTPRYLIKTRGQQVTLSCSPISGHRSVSWYQQTPGQGLQFLFEYFSETQRNKGNFPGRFSGRQFSNSRSEMNVSTLELGDSALYLCASSQRENVGTEAFFGQGTRLTVV.

The CDR3: CASSQGVLAGFQETQYF. DNA for the CDR3: TGTGCCAGCAGCCAGGGAGTCCTAGCGGGGTTCCAAGAGACCCAGTACTTC. The rearrangement joins TRBV3-1 (or the pseudogene TRBV3-2) to TRBJ2-5; 9 nucleotides agree with TRBD2. Germline assignment: CDR1 LGHDT and CDR2 YNNKEL (reference sequence). Trimming took 3 bases from V and 1 from J; bases not matched to a gene: 9. The CDR3 runs 17 residues.

This chain uses TRBV4-3 with TRBJ1-5, with D possibly matching TRBD1 (5 bases). CDR1 and CDR2 (germline): LGHNA, YSLEER. The CDR3 has 15 amino acids. V was trimmed by 1 base and J by 6 bases, leaving 13 bases between them. CDR3 amino acids: CASSQGVRGGQPQHF. CDR3 DNA: TGCGCCAGCAGCCAAGGGGTCCGGGGGGGTCAGCCCCAGCATTTT.

V and J are TRBV29-1 and TRBJ2-5; D gene unclear. The CDR3 length is 14 residues. Per the germline V gene, CDR1 is SQVTM and CDR2 is ANQGSEA. Trimming took 5 bases from V and 4 from J, leaving 17 bases between them. The DNA for the CDR3 is TGCAGCGTTCAAACTTCCCGCACCCCAGAGACCCAGTACTTC. It is translated as CSVQTSRTPETQYF.

The genes are TRBV9 and TRBJ1-2; 10 positions match TRBD1. V was clipped by 3 bases and J by 6 bases; unmatched bases: 8. CDR3 length: 15 residues. The germline V gene has CDR1 SGDLS and CDR2 YYNGEE. CDR3 in amino acids: CASSAWTGTGDGYTF. CDR3 nucleotide sequence: TGTGCCAGCAGCGCCTGGACCGGGACAGGGGATGGCTACACCTTC.